This T cell receptor beta chain was sequenced during a study of early T cells in non-severe SARS-CoV-2 infection. Across the study: Chains stayed unpaired after sequencing of bulk RNA from unsorted whole blood. Regarding the study as a whole: Private and CD4 specificities were missed by VDJdb matching, skewed to anti-spike CD8.

This clonotype was recorded a few times. What it binds is not known. The CDR3 has 12 residues. CDR1 LGHDT and CDR2 YNNKEL come from the germline V gene (reference sequence). V dropped 3 bases and J dropped 4 bases, with 4 bases sitting between them. Each cDNA molecule carried a unique molecular identifier. TCRdb ran MiXCR on the 5' RACE reads and lists one entry per CDR3 protein. The table has fewer than 35,000 distinct CDR3 sequences, about 6% seen once. The sequence derives from an adult who was a healthcare worker with PCR-confirmed SARS-CoV-2 infection or an uninfected control (not recorded which). Sequenced input: whole blood. The chain joins TRBV3-1 to TRBJ2-1; D remains ambiguous. CDR3 nucleotides: TGTGCCAGCAGCCATATTTACAATGAGCAGTTCTTC. Translated: CASSHIYNEQFF.